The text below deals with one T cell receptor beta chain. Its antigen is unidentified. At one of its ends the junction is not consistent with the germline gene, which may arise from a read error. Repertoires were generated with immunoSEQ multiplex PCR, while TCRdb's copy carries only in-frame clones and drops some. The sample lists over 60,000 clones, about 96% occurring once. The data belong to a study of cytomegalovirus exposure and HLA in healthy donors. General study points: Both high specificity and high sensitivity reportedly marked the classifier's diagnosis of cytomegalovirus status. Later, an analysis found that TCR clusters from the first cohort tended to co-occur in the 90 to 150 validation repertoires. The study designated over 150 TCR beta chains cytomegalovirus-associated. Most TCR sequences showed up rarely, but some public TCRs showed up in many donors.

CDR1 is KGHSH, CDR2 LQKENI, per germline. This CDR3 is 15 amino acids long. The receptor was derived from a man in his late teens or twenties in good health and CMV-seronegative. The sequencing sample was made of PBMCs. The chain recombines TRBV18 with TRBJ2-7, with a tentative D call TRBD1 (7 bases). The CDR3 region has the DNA TGTGCCAGCTCTAATTCCTCAGGGGGGACCTACGGGCAGTACTTC. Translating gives CASSNSSGGTYGQYF.